The present entry profiles one T cell receptor (beta chain) with its context. Its target antigen remains unknown. Base qualities are not recorded, but no much larger clone differs from it by a single base. These data originate in a study of blood T cell repertoires in COVID-19 (dated by TCRdb to 2020 to 2022). In the study overall: Collaborator samples came from the United States, Italy and Spain and covered acute and convalescent phases of COVID-19. The material from the prospective study consisted of cDNA or gDNA derived from T cells, B-cell-depleted T cells, or PBMCs. Deeply sampled blood TCRbeta repertoires from subjects exposed to, actively infected with, or recovered from COVID-19 were included in the dataset. The repertoires were released in a freely available public database intended as a resource for research on the immune response to SARS-CoV-2. The samples were drawn from two sources: the first 160 participants of the ongoing ImmuneRACE study, and some 1,300 subjects contributed by 6 global collaborators. Sample metadata almost always included a de-identified subject ID, COVID-19 status, age in years and sex. Where available, HLA class I and class II types were taken from metadata supplied by the sample provider and were not determined by assay-based typing. What the authors observed across the whole study: How much clinical and demographic metadata was included differed by source and by participant, and the metadata was provided uncurated.

Whole blood was collected in K2EDTA tubes by collaborating institutions according to the institutions' own protocols. Collaborator samples were shipped for TCRbeta analysis as frozen whole blood, isolated PBMCs, or DNA extracted from either sample type. Looking up the germline V gene yields CDR1 SGDLS and CDR2 YYNGEE. The cysteine opens and the phenylalanine closes a CDR3 of 15 amino acids. Only the CDR3 DNA stays, 45 bases, in frame from base 1. Relative to germline, V is missing 4 bases and J is missing 2 bases, with 4 bases of the junction outside any gene match. The immunoSEQ Assay, a bias-controlled multiplex PCR, was used to amplify TCRbeta CDR3 regions from genomic DNA. In the original analysis: The number of nucleated cells in each sample was estimated from the amplification of reference gene primers within the assay. To quantify the absolute abundance of each unique TCRbeta CDR3 rearrangement, sequence reads were collapsed and filtered. For each sample, productive Simpson clonality was calculated as the square root of Simpson's diversity index across productive rearrangements. TCRdb limited this immuneACCESS table to in-frame rearrangements with V and J called. A share of clones is missing; checked studies link under half to unresolved V genes, and the rest is unexplained. V and J calls and clone size follow that table, whereas D and trimming were derived from the DNA. For this sample the table gives tens of thousands of clones, of which about 71% were detected only once. Clones ranked in the top ten supply about 8.1% of the sample.

The chain employs TRBV9 and TRBJ2-1; 9 central nucleotides agree with TRBD1. Sequencing used peripheral blood. The origin of this receptor is a woman in her 70s with acute or convalescent COVID-19. The nucleotide sequence reads as follows: TGTGCCAGCAGCTCCGGGACAGGGACCTACAATGAGCAGTTCTTC. It translates as CASSSGTGTYNEQFF. Here the CDR3 is joined to the reference TRBV9 and TRBJ2-1 genes, and the full variable domain is: DSGVTQTPKHLITATGQRVTLRCSPRSGDLSVYWYQQSLDQGLQFLIQYYNGEERAKGNILERFSAQQFPDLHSELNLSSLELGDSALYFCASSSGTGTYNEQFFGPGTRLTVL.